This record looks at one TCR beta chain sequence and its context. As yet, its antigen is unknown. The data belong to a study of CD4 T cell repertoires in COVID-19. Samples came from patients recovered from mild-to-severe COVID-19. Sequencing was done directly on freshly isolated, uncultured memory T cells. Trimming removed 2 bases from V and 7 bases from J; junction bases left unmatched: 14. The CDR3 covers 18 residues. Germline-derived CDR1 and CDR2 are LGHDT and YNNKEL (reference sequence). Study observations and caveats: SARS-CoV and/or HKU1 spike cultures shared between roughly 6.5 and 28% of SARS-CoV-2 clonotypes. Suggested intraclonal diversification: top SARS-CoV-2-reactive clonotypes appeared in two or three memory subsets.

Produced via immunoSEQ multiplex PCR; TCRdb's table is partial and in-frame only. There are over 75,000 clones in the sample; 83% occur only once, and roughly 0.5% lies in the top ten. The receptor was isolated from a human donor who had COVID-19. Sequenced here: CD4+ T cells from peripheral blood, sampled after recovery from COVID-19. V is TRBV3-1 (or the pseudogene TRBV3-2) and J is TRBJ2-1; 10 bases agree with TRBD2. The CDR3 bases are TGTGCCAGCAGCCAAATCCTTTTGGGAAGCGGGAGGGGTAATGAGCAGTTCTTC. It translates to CASSQILLGSGRGNEQFF.